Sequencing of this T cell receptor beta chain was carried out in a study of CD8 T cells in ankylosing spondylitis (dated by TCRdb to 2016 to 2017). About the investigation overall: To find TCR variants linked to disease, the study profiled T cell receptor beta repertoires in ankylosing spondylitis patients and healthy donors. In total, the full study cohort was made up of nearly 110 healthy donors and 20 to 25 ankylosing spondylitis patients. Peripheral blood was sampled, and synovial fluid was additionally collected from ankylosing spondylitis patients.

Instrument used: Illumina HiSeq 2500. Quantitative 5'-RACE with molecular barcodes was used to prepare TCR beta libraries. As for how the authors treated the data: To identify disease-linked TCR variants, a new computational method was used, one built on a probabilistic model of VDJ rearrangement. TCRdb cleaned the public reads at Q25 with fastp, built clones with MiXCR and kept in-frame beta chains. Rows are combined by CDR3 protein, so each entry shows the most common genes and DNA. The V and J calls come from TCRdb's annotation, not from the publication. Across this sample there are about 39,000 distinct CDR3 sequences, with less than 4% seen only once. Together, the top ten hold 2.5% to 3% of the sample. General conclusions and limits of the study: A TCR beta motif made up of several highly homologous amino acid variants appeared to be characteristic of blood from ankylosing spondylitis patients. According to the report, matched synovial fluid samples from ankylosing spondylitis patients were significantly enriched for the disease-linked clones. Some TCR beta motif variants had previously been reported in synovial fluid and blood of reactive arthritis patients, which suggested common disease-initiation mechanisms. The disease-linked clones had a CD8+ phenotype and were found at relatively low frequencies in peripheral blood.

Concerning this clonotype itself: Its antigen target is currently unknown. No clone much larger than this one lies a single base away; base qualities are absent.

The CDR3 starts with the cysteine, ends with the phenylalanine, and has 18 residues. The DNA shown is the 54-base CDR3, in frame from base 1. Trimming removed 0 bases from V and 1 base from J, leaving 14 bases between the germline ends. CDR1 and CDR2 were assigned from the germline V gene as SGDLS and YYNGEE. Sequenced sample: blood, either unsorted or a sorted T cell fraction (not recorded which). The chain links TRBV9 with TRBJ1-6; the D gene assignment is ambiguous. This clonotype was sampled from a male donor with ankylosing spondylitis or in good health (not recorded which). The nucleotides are TGTGCCAGCAGCGTAGAAGGGTTAGCGACTTCCTATAATTCACCCCTCCACTTT. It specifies CASSVEGLATSYNSPLHF. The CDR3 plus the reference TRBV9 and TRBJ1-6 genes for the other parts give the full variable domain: DSGVTQTPKHLITATGQRVTLRCSPRSGDLSVYWYQQSLDQGLQFLIQYYNGEERAKGNILERFSAQQFPDLHSELNLSSLELGDSALYFCASSVEGLATSYNSPLHFGNGTRLTVT.